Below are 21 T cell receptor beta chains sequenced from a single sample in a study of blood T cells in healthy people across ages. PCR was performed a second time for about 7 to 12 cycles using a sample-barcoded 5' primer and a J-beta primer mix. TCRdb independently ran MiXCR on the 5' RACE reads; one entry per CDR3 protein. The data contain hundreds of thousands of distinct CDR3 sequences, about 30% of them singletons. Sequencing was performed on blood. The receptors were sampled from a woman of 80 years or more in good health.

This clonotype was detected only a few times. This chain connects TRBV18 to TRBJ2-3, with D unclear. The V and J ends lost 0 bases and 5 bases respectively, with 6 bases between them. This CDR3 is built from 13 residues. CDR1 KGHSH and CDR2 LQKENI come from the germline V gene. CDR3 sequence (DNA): TGTGCCAGCTCACCACCTGACCTAGATACGCAGTATTTT. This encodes CASSPPDLDTQYF.

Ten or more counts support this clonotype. In DNA, the CDR3 is TGTGCCAGCAGGCCCGAGGGGAACTATGGCTACACCTTC. It specifies CASRPEGNYGYTF. The chain employs TRBV6-2 or TRBV6-3 and TRBJ1-2; D is possibly TRBD1 (5 bases). Trimming left V 6 bases short and J 2 bases short, with 10 bases between. The CDR3 covers 13 residues. Germline CDR1 reads MNHEY; CDR2 reads SVGEGT.

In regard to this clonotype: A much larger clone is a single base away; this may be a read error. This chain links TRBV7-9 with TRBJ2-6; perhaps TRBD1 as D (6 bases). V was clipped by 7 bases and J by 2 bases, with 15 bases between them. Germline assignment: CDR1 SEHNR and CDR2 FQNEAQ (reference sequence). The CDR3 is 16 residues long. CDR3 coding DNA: TGTGCCAGCATCAACCCTAGGGGGACTGGGGCCAACGTCCTGACTTTC. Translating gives CASINPRGTGANVLTF.

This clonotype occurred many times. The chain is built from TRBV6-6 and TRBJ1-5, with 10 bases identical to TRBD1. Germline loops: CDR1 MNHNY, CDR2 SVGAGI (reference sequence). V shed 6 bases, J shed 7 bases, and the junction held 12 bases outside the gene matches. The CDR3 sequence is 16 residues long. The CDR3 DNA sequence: TGTGCCAGCAGGAGAGGGACAGGGGCGGAAAAGCAGCCCCAGCATTTT. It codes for CASRRGTGAEKQPQHF.

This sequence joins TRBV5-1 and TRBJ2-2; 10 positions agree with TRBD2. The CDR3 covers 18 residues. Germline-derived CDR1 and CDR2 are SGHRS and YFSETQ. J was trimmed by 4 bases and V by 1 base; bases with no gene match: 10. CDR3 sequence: CASSLLAGEGWSTGELFF. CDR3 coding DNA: TGCGCCAGCAGCTTGCTAGCGGGAGAAGGCTGGAGCACCGGGGAGCTGTTTTTT.

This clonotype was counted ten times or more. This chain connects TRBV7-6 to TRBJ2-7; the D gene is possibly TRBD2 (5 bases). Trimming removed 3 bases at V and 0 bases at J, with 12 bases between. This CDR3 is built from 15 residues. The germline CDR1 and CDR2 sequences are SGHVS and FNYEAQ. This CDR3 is CASSLRAVSSYEQYF. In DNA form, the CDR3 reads TGTGCCAGCAGCTTGAGAGCGGTGAGCTCCTACGAGCAGTACTTC.

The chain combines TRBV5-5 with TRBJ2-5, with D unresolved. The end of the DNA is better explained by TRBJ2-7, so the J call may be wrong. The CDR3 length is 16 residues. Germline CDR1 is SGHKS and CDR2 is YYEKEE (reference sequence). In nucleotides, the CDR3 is TGTGCCAGCAGCTTTTCAAGAGTGGGGTCGCCCTACGAGCAGTACTTC. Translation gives CASSFSRVGSPYEQYF.

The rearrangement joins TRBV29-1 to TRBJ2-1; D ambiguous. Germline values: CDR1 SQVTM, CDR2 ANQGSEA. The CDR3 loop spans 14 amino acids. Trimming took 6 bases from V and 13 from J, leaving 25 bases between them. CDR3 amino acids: CSVHTKVVGETQFF. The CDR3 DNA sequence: TGCAGCGTCCATACCAAAGTGGTAGGCGAGACCCAGTTCTTC.

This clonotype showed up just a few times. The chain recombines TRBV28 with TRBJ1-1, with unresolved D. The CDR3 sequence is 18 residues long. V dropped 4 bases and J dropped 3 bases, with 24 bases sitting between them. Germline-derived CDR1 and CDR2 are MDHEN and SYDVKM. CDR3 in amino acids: CASSWNIRGPALDTEAFF. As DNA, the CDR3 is TGTGCCAGCAGTTGGAACATTCGCGGGCCCGCCCTAGACACTGAAGCTTTCTTT.

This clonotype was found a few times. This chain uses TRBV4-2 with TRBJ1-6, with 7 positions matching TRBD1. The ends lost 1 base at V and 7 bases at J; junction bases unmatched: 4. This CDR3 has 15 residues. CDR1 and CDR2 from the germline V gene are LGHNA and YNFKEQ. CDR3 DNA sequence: TGTGCCAGCAGCCAAGGAGGGGGCCAGAATTCACCCCTCCACTTT. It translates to CASSQGGGQNSPLHF.

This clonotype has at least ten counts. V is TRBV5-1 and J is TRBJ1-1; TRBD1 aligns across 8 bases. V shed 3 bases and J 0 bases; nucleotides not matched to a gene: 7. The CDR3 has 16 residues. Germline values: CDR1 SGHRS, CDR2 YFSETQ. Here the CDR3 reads CASSYGTGGLNTEAFF. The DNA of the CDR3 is TGCGCCAGCAGCTACGGAACAGGGGGACTGAACACTGAAGCTTTCTTT.

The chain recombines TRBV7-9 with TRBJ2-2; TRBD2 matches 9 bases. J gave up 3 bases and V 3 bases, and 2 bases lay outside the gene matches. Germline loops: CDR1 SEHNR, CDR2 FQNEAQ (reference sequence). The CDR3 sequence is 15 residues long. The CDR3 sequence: CASSLGTSYTGELFF. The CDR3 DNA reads TGTGCCAGCAGCTTGGGGACTAGCTACACCGGGGAGCTGTTTTTT.

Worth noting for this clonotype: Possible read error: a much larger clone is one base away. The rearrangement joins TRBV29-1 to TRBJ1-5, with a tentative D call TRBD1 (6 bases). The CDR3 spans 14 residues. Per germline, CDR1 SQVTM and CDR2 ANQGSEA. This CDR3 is CSVGEGQGNRPQHF. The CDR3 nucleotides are TGCAGCGTTGGTGAGGGCCAGGGGAATCGGCCCCAGCATTTT. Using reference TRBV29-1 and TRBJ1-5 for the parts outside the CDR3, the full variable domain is SAVISQKPSRDICQRGTSLTIQCQVDSQVTMMFWYRQQPGQSLTLIATANQGSEATYESGFVIDKFPISRPNLTFSTLTVSNMSPEDSSIYLCSVGEGQGNRPQHFGDGTRLSIL.

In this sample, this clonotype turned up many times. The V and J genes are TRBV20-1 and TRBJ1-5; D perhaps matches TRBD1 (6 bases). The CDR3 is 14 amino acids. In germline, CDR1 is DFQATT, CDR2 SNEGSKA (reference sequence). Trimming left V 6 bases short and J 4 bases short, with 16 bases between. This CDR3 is CSAQWGTKNQPQHF. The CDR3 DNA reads TGCAGTGCCCAATGGGGGACAAAGAATCAGCCCCAGCATTTT.

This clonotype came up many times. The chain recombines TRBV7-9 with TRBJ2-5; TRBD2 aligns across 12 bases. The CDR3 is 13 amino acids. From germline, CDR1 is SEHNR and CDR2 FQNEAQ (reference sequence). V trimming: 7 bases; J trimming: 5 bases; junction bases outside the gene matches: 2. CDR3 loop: CASTSGGAETQYF. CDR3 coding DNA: TGTGCCAGCACTAGCGGGGGGGCGGAGACCCAGTACTTC.

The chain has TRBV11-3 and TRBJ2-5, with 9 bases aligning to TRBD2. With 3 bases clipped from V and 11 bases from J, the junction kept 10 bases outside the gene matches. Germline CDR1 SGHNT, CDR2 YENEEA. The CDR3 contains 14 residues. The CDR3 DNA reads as TGTGCCAGCAGCTTTGGCGGGGGGGCCAGTGAGCAGTACTTC. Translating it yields CASSFGGGASEQYF. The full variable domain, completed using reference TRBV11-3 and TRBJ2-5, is EAGVVQSPRYKIIEKKQPVAFWCNPISGHNTLYWYLQNLGQGPELLIRYENEEAVDDSQLPKDRFSAERLKGVDSTLKIQPAELGDSAVYLCASSFGGGASEQYFGPGTRLLVL.

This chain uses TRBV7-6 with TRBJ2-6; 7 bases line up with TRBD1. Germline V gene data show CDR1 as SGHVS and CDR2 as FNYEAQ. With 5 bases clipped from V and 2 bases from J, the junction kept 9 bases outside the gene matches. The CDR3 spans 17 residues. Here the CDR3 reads CASSPTMTGTGANVLTF. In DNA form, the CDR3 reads TGTGCCAGCAGCCCAACTATGACAGGGACTGGGGCCAACGTCCTGACTTTC.

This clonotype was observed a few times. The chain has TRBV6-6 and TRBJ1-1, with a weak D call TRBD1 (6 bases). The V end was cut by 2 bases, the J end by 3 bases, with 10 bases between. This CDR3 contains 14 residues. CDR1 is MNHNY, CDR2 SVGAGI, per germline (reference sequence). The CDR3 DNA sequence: TGTGCCAGCAGTTACGGGGGGGCGGACACTGAAGCTTTCTTT. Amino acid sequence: CASSYGGADTEAFF.

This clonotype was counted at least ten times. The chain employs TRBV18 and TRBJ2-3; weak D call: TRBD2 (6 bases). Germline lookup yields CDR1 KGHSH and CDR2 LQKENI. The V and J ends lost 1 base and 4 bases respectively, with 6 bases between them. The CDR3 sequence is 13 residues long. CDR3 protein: CASSPLAADTQYF. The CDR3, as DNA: TGTGCCAGCTCACCACTAGCGGCAGATACGCAGTATTTT.

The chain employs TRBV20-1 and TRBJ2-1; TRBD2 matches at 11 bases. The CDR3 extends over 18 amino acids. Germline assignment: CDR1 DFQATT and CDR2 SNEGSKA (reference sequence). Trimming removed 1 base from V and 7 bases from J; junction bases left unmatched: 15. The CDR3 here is CSARVLSRPGLAENEQFF. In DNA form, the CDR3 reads TGCAGTGCTAGAGTCCTTAGTCGACCGGGACTAGCGGAGAATGAGCAGTTCTTC.

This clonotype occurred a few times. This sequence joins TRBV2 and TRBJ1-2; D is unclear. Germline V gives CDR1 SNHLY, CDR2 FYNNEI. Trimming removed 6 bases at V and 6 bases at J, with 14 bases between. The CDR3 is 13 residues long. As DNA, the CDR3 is TGTGCCAGCAGGGAGATTAACACGGATGGCTACACCTTC. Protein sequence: CASREINTDGYTF.